The present T cell receptor (beta chain) was sequenced within a study of cytomegalovirus exposure and HLA in healthy donors. Study-wide findings and caveats: In a later analysis, an Asian-associated ancestry cluster reportedly showed fewer N-insertions than the 666-donor mean.

As concerns this clone: Its cognate antigen is unknown.

A multiplex PCR was run with 60 Vbeta primers and 13 Jbeta primers. TCRdb keeps only in-frame clones here, not all; method: immunoSEQ multiplex PCR. Counted here are about 90,000 clones, around 80% occurring once; the ten biggest clones make up 2.7%. This CDR3 is 17 amino acids long. The germline V gene has CDR1 ENHRY and CDR2 SYGVKD. Trimming took off 0 bases at V and 7 bases at J, with 19 bases between the two ends. The clonotype was recovered from a man under 40 in good health and CMV-seronegative. The sequenced material came from PBMCs. The chain couples TRBV10-3 to TRBJ2-1; D remains ambiguous. CDR3 bases: TGTGCCATCAGTGAGTCGGAGAGCGCTCAATTTGGGAATGAGCAGTTCTTC. It specifies CAISESESAQFGNEQFF.